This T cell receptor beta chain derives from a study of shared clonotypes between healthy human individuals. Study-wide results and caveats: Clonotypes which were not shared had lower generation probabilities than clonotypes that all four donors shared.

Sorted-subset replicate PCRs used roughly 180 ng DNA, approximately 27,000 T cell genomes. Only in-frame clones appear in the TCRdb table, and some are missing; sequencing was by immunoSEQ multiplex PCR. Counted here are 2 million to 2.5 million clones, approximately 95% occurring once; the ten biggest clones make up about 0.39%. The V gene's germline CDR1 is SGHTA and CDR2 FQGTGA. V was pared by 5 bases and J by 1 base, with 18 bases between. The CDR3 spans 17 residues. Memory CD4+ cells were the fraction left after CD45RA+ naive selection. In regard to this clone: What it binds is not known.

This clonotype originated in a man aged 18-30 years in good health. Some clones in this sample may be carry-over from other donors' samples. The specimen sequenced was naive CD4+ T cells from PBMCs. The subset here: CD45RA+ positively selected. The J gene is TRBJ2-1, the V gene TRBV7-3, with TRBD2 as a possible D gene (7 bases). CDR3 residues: CASSARGGSKSYNEQFF. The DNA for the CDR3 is TGTGCCAGCAGCGCCAGGGGCGGGAGTAAATCCTACAATGAGCAGTTCTTC.